This T cell receptor beta chain was profiled in a study of immune evolution from preneoplasia to lung adenocarcinoma. About this clone: Its antigen is undetermined.

Patients had resection in Japan or China between about 2014 and 2018. The study's findings and limits: Normal lung had the highest top T cell clone frequencies.

Sequencing was performed with immunoSEQ multiplex PCR; in TCRdb, only in-frame clones are kept and a portion is missing. The sample holds several thousand clones, around 86% seen once. The CDR3 loop spans 14 amino acids. Germline loops: CDR1 SGDLS, CDR2 YYNGEE. V gave up 0 bases and J gave up 4 bases; unmatched junction bases: 3. J is TRBJ2-5 and V is TRBV9, with 7 bases matching TRBD2. The TCR sequence derives from a donor of 70 years or more with lung adenocarcinoma. Sequences were obtained from FFPE minimally invasive lung adenocarcinoma tissue. CDR3 sequence: CASSVDSGGETQYF. Here the CDR3 DNA reads TGTGCCAGCAGCGTAGATTCGGGGGGAGAGACCCAGTACTTC.